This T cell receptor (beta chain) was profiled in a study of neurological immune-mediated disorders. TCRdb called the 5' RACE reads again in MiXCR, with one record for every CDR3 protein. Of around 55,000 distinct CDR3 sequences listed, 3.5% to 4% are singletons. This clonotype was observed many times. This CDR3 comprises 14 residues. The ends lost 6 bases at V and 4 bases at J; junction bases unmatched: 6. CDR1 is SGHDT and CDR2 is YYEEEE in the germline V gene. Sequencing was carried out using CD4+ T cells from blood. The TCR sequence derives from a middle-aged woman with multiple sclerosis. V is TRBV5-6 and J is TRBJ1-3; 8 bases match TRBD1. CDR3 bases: TGTGCCAGCACCGACAGGGGAGCGGGAAACACCATATATTTT. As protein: CASTDRGAGNTIYF.